This TCR beta chain was recorded in a study of HIV-infected children after antiretroviral therapy interruption. Study-wide findings and caveats: Naive CD4+ Gini coefficient rose by interruption end, suggesting clonal expansion.

The TCR library was built from RNA with a 3' RACE protocol and unique molecular identifiers. TCRdb reprocessed the 3' RACE reads with MiXCR, giving one entry per CDR3 protein. The repertoire consists of around 15,000 distinct CDR3 sequences, with 3% to 3.5% occurring once and the leading ten covering approximately 5%. Germline V gives CDR1 SGHTA, CDR2 FQGNSA. The CDR3 runs to 17 residues. V lost 0 bases and J lost 0, with 13 bases in between. Treatment indicated: PENTA 11 planned treatment interruption arm or continuous ART arm. At least 24 weeks of at least three-drug ART, in children 2 to 15 years. This clonotype was counted only a few times. Its antigen is still unknown.

This TCR was sampled from a child aged 2 to 17 with HIV. The chain combines TRBV7-2 with TRBJ2-3; possible D gene TRBD1, 6 bases. This specimen was CD45RA+ CD4+ T cells from PBMCs, taken from a donor given antiretroviral therapy, either interrupted or continuous. Documented subset: naive CD4+ CD45RA+ CD45RO- T cells. The CDR3 DNA sequence: TGTGCCAGCAGCTTAGCCCGGGACCAGGGGAGCACAGATACGCAGTATTTT. This gives the protein CASSLARDQGSTDTQYF.